What follows describes a single TCR beta chain. Its antigen is not known. These data come from a study of T cells in Graves' hyperthyroidism and ophthalmopathy. Study background: Initial diagnosis, before any treatment, was when peripheral blood was collected. Overall study findings and caveats: Researchers report that a 13 V-J model separated ophthalmopathy from stable hyperthyroidism. Most thyroid clonotypes expanded above 0.001 were also detected in blood.

The trim removed 4 bases at V and 7 bases at J, leaving 10 bases unmatched. Germline V lookup: CDR1 SGHRS, CDR2 YFSETQ. The CDR3 extends over 17 amino acids. Researchers took RNA transcripts and amplified the TCR beta CDR3 regions from them. The TCR CDR3 was amplified in a first-round RT-PCR using the HTBI primer set. TCRdb analysed the multiplex PCR reads with MiXCR anew, one entry per CDR3 protein. The sample lists about 200,000 distinct CDR3 sequences; approximately 16% were seen once. The receptor was derived from a woman between 50 and 59 years old with Graves' hyperthyroidism. The V and J genes are TRBV5-1 and TRBJ2-1; 14 bases are shared with TRBD2. The sequenced sample consisted of blood. The DNA of the CDR3 is TGCGCCAGCAGCCTGGATCCGGGACTAGCGGGAGCAAATGAGCAGTTCTTC. This translates into CASSLDPGLAGANEQFF.